Listed below are T cell receptor beta chains from one sample, sequenced in a study of T cell repertoires in cytomegalovirus infection. TCRdb reprocessed the reads with MiXCR, giving one entry per CDR3 protein. The sample shows more than 500,000 distinct CDR3 sequences, 16% of them seen only once. Sample: CD8+ T cells from PBMCs. The receptors stem from a human donor in good health (CMV status not recorded). Some clones in this sample may be carry-over from other donors' samples. The CDR3 runs from the conserved cysteine through the conserved F or W. A D gene is named only where the DNA matches it firmly.

>TRBD1|TRBV27|TRBJ1-5
CASSLDREGNQPQHF
>TRBD1|TRBV7-9|TRBJ2-3
CASSLVRGTTDTQYF
>.|TRBV7-2|TRBJ2-1
CASSSVDEQFF
>.|TRBV7-7|TRBJ2-1
CASSSEINREQFF
>.|TRBV12-5|TRBJ1-1
CASGFGRATNEAFF
>TRBD1|TRBV9|TRBJ1-3
CASSVQGVSGNTIYF
>TRBD2|TRBV7-9|TRBJ2-7
CASSLGTSGGPYEQYF
>.|TRBV7-8|TRBJ2-4
CASSLADSPFQAKNIQYF
>.|TRBV28|TRBJ1-2
CASRTGRTNYGYTF
>TRBD1|TRBV9|TRBJ1-1
CASSVAGTGRNTEAFF
>.|TRBV27|TRBJ2-4
CASRAGASPLSGKNIQYF